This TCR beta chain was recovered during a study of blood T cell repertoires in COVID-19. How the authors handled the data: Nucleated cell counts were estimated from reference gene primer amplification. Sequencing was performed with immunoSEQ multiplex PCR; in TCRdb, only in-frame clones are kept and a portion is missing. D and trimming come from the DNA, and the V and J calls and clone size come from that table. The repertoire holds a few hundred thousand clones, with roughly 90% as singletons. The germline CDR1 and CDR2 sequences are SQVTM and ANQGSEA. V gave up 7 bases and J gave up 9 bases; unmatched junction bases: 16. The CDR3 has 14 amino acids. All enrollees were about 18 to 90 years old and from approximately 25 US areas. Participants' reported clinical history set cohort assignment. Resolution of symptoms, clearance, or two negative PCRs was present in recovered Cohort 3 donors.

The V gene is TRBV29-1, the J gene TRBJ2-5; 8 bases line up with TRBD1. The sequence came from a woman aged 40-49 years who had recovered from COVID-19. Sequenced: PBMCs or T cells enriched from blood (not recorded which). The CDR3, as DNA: TGCAGCGCCGCCGGGACAGGCCCCAGGAGATCCCAGTACTTC. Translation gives CSAAGTGPRRSQYF.